The 25 T cell receptor beta chains presented below share a single source sample, sequenced in a study of T cell repertoires in cytomegalovirus infection. TCRdb reprocessed the reads with MiXCR, giving one entry per CDR3 protein. This sample yields hundreds of thousands of distinct CDR3 sequences, of which approximately 33% are seen a single time; about 13% belongs to the top ten. The sample comprised PBMCs. These receptors all come from a human donor in good health (CMV status not recorded). Some clones in this sample may be carry-over from other donors' samples.

This clonotype was recorded at least ten times. This sequence joins TRBV7-9 and TRBJ2-2; TRBD1 matches 10 bases. After removal of 6 bases from V and 6 bases from J, the junction contained 7 bases not matched to a gene. The germline gives CDR1 SEHNR, CDR2 FQNEAQ (reference sequence). CDR3 length: 15 amino acids. CDR3 protein: CASRPGTGVAGELFF. The CDR3 nucleotides are TGTGCCAGCAGACCCGGGACAGGGGTGGCCGGGGAGCTGTTTTTT.

The V gene is TRBV18, the J gene TRBJ2-2; D is perhaps TRBD1 or TRBD2 (5 bases each). The CDR3 covers 15 residues. Germline V lookup: CDR1 KGHSH, CDR2 LQKENI. V lost 7 bases, J lost 2 bases, and 14 bases lay in between. CDR3 bases: TGTGCCAGCTGTTCCTCCGGGACCAACACCGGGGAGCTGTTTTTT. This sequence encodes CASCSSGTNTGELFF.

The gene calls are TRBV6-5 and TRBJ2-2, with D tentatively TRBD2 (5 bases). This CDR3 has 16 residues. CDR1 and CDR2 (germline): MNHEY, SVGAGI. The CDR3 region is CARSYGRLRGTGELFF. The CDR3 region has the DNA TGTGCACGCAGTTACGGCCGGTTGCGCGGGACCGGGGAGCTGTTTTTT.

This clonotype has just a few counts. This sequence joins TRBV11-3 and TRBJ2-3; no definite D call. V was shortened by 1 base and J by 4 bases, with 18 bases between the two germline ends. Germline-derived CDR1 and CDR2 are SGHNT and YENEEA. There are 17 residues in the CDR3. CDR3 sequence: CASSLATAHHRADTQYF. The CDR3, as DNA: TGTGCCAGCAGCTTAGCAACGGCGCATCATCGCGCAGATACGCAGTATTTT.

There are a few counts of this clonotype. V and J are TRBV5-4 and TRBJ2-2; D tentatively fits TRBD1 or TRBD2 (5 bases each). Germline V lookup: CDR1 SGHNT, CDR2 YYREEE (reference sequence). This CDR3 spans 15 amino acids. With 4 bases removed from V and 4 bases from J, the gap between germline ends came to 14 bases. The CDR3 reads CASSRPGPTTGELFF. For the CDR3, the DNA is TGTGCCAGCAGCCGTCCGGGGCCGACCACCGGGGAGCTGTTTTTT.

This chain links TRBV5-1 with TRBJ2-3; TRBD2 agrees at 7 bases. CDR1 and CDR2 (germline): SGHRS, YFSETQ. Unmatched junction bases numbered 9, after V lost 4 bases and J lost 4 bases. CDR3 size: 15 residues. The CDR3, as DNA: TGCGCCAGCAGCGGCCGGCGCGGGGGACCAGATACGCAGTATTTT. This codes for CASSGRRGGPDTQYF.

For the CDR3, the DNA is TGTGCCAGCAGCCCTCGGGGGGCTGTGATTAACACTGAAGCTTTCTTT. It codes for CASSPRGAVINTEAFF. The chain combines TRBV5-4 with TRBJ1-1; tentatively, D is TRBD1 (6 bases). Germline loops: CDR1 SGHNT, CDR2 YYREEE (reference sequence). V dropped 4 bases and J dropped 2 bases, with 18 bases sitting between them. The CDR3 is made up of 16 amino acids.

As to this clonotype: The CDR3 carries no conserved terminal phenylalanine or tryptophan, so it likely arises from a read error. The chain is built from TRBV7-3 and TRBJ2-1; 13 bases agree with TRBD2. The CDR3 runs to 15 residues. CDR1 and CDR2 from the germline V gene are SGHTA and FQGTGA. The CDR3 region is CVSSLLAGGYNEQFL. In nucleotides, the CDR3 is TGTGTCAGCAGCTTACTAGCGGGGGGGTACAATGAGCAGTTCTTA.

Worth noting for this clonotype: One end of the junction is discordant with germline, which a read error may explain. The chain has TRBV6-2 or TRBV6-3 and TRBJ2-1, with 8 bases that match TRBD2. Germline CDR1 and CDR2: MNHEY and SVGEGT. The CDR3 totals 15 residues. The CDR3 region is CASNVRGAGVNDQFF. In DNA form, the CDR3 reads TGTGCCAGCAATGTGCGGGGGGCCGGTGTGAATGATCAGTTCTTC.

A few counts support this clonotype. The CDR3 here is CASSITGTSDYEQYF. CDR3 in DNA: TGTGCCAGTAGTATTACCGGGACTAGCGACTACGAGCAGTACTTC. The rearrangement joins TRBV19 to TRBJ2-7, with TRBD2 identical over 10 bases. The V gene end was trimmed by 3 bases and the J gene end by 3 bases; junction bases not matched to a gene: 5. Germline CDR1 LNHDA, CDR2 SQIVND (reference sequence). This CDR3 contains 15 residues.

In its sample, this clonotype was seen many times. J is TRBJ2-6 and V is TRBV4-2; perhaps D is TRBD1 or TRBD2 (5 bases each). Germline loops: CDR1 LGHNA, CDR2 YNFKEQ. The CDR3 contains 17 residues. V was clipped by 4 bases and J by 4 bases, with 17 bases between them. The CDR3 is CASSPGTTASGANVLTF. CDR3 nucleotides: TGTGCCAGCAGCCCGGGGACGACAGCTTCCGGGGCCAACGTCCTGACTTTC.

This clonotype was counted at least ten times. This rearrangement joins TRBV7-9 to TRBJ2-5; D remains unclear. Germline loops: CDR1 SEHNR, CDR2 FQNEAQ (reference sequence). The CDR3 is 12 amino acids. V lost 7 bases to trimming and J lost 1 base, with 7 bases between them. The CDR3 nucleotides read TGTGCCAGCAACATCCCCCAAGAGACCCAGTACTTC. Protein sequence: CASNIPQETQYF.

Of note for this clonotype: A much larger clone lies a single base off, so this may be a read error. The CDR3 ends on some other residue instead of the conserved phenylalanine or tryptophan, so this is likely a read error. The chain joins TRBV7-2 to TRBJ1-1; D not certain. The V gene's germline CDR1 is SGHTA and CDR2 FQGNSA. The CDR3 loop spans 14 amino acids. V was clipped by 0 bases and J by 1 base, with 6 bases between them. The CDR3 DNA reads as TGTGCCAGCAGCTTAGCCCCGTCGAACACTGAAGCTTTCCTT. Amino acids: CASSLAPSNTEAFL.

About this clonotype: The conserved phenylalanine or tryptophan normally closing the CDR3 is absent here, so this likely arose from a read error. The DNA is left out, because the CDR3 cannot be placed on it with certainty; the CDR3 is given as TCRdb lists it. The V gene is TRBV6-8, the J gene TRBJ1-1. CDR1 and CDR2 (germline): MNHGY, SAAAGT. The CDR3 is 12 residues long, counting both termini. The CDR3 sequence is CASSGLQPQTAV.

Many counts were recorded for this clonotype. The chain links TRBV6-6 to TRBJ1-1; D is unclear. The V end was cut by 0 bases, the J end by 11 bases, with 16 bases between. The CDR3 runs to 14 residues. Germline assignment: CDR1 MNHNY and CDR2 SVGAGI (reference sequence). This chain's CDR3 is CASSYSNRRNKAFF. In DNA form, the CDR3 reads TGTGCCAGCAGTTACTCGAATCGTCGGAACAAGGCTTTCTTT.

This chain links TRBV6-1 with TRBJ1-2; D perhaps matches TRBD1 (6 bases). V lost 5 bases and J 7 bases, leaving 20 bases between the germline ends. This CDR3 region has 15 residues. In germline, CDR1 is MNHNS, CDR2 SASEGT. The CDR3 DNA sequence: TGTGCCAGCAGTTTTCGACAGGTTACGGGGGCTGGCTACACCTTC. Encoded protein: CASSFRQVTGAGYTF.

This clonotype was seen repeatedly, ten times or more. The rearrangement uses TRBV7-2 and TRBJ2-1; D assignment may be TRBD1 or TRBD2 (6 bases each). The CDR3 length is 18 residues. V was shortened by 1 base and J by 0 bases, with 16 bases between the two germline ends. CDR1 is SGHTA and CDR2 is FQGNSA in the germline V gene. CDR3 bases: TGTGCCAGCAGCTTAGACCCCCCGGGGGCCAACTCCTACAATGAGCAGTTCTTC. Translation gives CASSLDPPGANSYNEQFF.

This clonotype has only a few counts. One end of the junction fails to match germline, which may point to a read error. The V and J genes are TRBV29-1 and TRBJ2-5; 14 bases align to TRBD2. The CDR3 totals 16 residues. Germline V CDR1 and CDR2: SQVTM, ANQGSEA. The chain's CDR3 is CSVEASGLAGEETQYF. The CDR3 DNA sequence: TGCAGCGTGGAAGCCTCGGGACTAGCGGGGGAAGAGACCCAGTACTTC.

This clonotype came up a few times. V is TRBV7-2 and J is TRBJ1-6; D is unresolved. Trimming took 1 base from V and 0 from J, leaving 4 bases between them. The CDR3 is made up of 15 amino acids. The germline gives CDR1 SGHTA, CDR2 FQGNSA. The CDR3 DNA sequence: TGTGCCAGCAGCTTAGTTTTCTCCTATAATTCACCCCTCCACTTT. It specifies CASSLVFSYNSPLHF.

This clonotype has more than one count but fewer than ten. V gene TRBV19 combines with J gene TRBJ1-3; TRBD1 is a possible D gene (6 bases). The germline CDR1 and CDR2 sequences are LNHDA and SQIVND (reference sequence). This CDR3 comprises 14 residues. Trimming left V 6 bases short and J 1 base short, with 10 bases between. The CDR3 reads CASSRQVSGNTIYF. The CDR3 nucleotides read TGTGCCAGTAGCCGACAGGTTTCTGGAAACACCATATATTTT.

This clonotype has more than one count but fewer than ten. The chain combines TRBV19 with TRBJ2-1, with 12 bases fitting TRBD2. Germline V gene data show CDR1 as LNHDA and CDR2 as SQIVND (reference sequence). The CDR3 extends over 15 amino acids. The V segment lost 2 bases and the J segment 7 bases; nucleotides outside the gene matches: 3. The CDR3 DNA sequence: TGTGCCAGTAGTATACTAGCGGGGGGGCCGAATGAGCAGTTCTTC. Its protein is CASSILAGGPNEQFF.

This clonotype was seen a handful of times. The V call is TRBV3-1, the J call TRBJ2-5, with 9 bases identical to TRBD1. Losses at the gene ends were 3 bases for V and 5 bases for J; bases not matched to a gene: 7. Germline V CDR1 and CDR2: LGHDT, YNNKEL (reference sequence). The CDR3 consists of 15 residues. The CDR3 protein is CASSQTWTGVETQYF. The CDR3 nucleotides are TGTGCCAGCAGCCAGACCTGGACAGGGGTGGAGACCCAGTACTTC.

This clonotype was recorded at least ten times. The V and J genes are TRBV7-2 and TRBJ2-7; D could derive from TRBD1 or TRBD2 (5 bases each). Looked up from germline, CDR1 is SGHTA and CDR2 is FQGNSA. The V end lost 5 bases, the J end lost 7 bases, and 15 bases lay between the germline ends. The CDR3 is 13 residues long. In nucleotides, the CDR3 is TGTGCCAGCAGCCCCGGGGCCGTGGTTGAGCAGTACTTC. Protein: CASSPGAVVEQYF.

In this sample, this clonotype turned up a few times. The chain employs TRBV19 and TRBJ1-5, with 8 nucleotides matching TRBD1. The CDR3 is 16 residues long. Germline V gene data show CDR1 as LNHDA and CDR2 as SQIVND (reference sequence). With 7 bases clipped from V and 0 bases from J, the junction kept 8 bases outside the gene matches. CDR3 sequence reads: CASIPQGAHSNQPQHF. The CDR3 region has the DNA TGTGCCAGTATTCCCCAGGGGGCCCATAGCAATCAGCCCCAGCATTTT.

This clonotype was detected many times. The chain couples TRBV7-8 to TRBJ1-5, with 9 bases identical to TRBD1. The V segment lost 5 bases and the J segment 6 bases; nucleotides outside the gene matches: 11. Germline V gene data show CDR1 as SGHVS and CDR2 as FQNEAQ. The CDR3 covers 16 residues. CDR3 in amino acids: CASSLFGGTGPQPQHF. The CDR3 bases are TGTGCCAGCAGCCTCTTCGGGGGGACAGGGCCTCAGCCCCAGCATTTT.